This TCR beta chain is drawn from a study of T cell repertoires in ileal Crohn's disease. TCRdb keeps only in-frame clones here, not all; method: immunoSEQ multiplex PCR. The sample has under 7,500 clones, 75% to 85% seen once. The germline V and J ends were trimmed by 0 bases and 3 bases, with 6 bases remaining between them. Germline V gene sequence: CDR1 SGHRS, CDR2 YFSETQ. The CDR3 is 13 residues long. Described time point: proximal margin of the surgical specimen (macroscopically non-inflamed). This clonotype was sampled from an adult with Crohn's disease. The sample was ileal tissue. V gene TRBV5-1 combines with J gene TRBJ1-1; no clear D. CDR3 coding DNA: TGCGCCAGCAGCTTGGAAAGGGACACTGAAGCTTTCTTT. Protein: CASSLERDTEAFF.